The 13 T cell receptor beta chains in this list originate from one sample, sequenced in a study of blood T cell repertoires in COVID-19. Produced via immunoSEQ multiplex PCR; TCRdb's table is partial and in-frame only. The sample contains around 250,000 clones, around 86% of which appear only once. Source material: peripheral blood. The receptors stem from a man younger than 40 who had recovered from COVID-19.

The chain has TRBV19 and TRBJ2-7; 8 nucleotides match TRBD2. CDR3 length: 15 residues. The J segment lost 3 bases and the V segment lost 5 bases, leaving 9 bases of the junction unmatched. The V gene's germline CDR1 is LNHDA and CDR2 SQIVND (reference sequence). The DNA for the CDR3 is TGTGCCAGTAGTTTGAGGCGGGGGGACTTCTACGAGCAGTACTTC. It specifies CASSLRRGDFYEQYF.

This chain uses TRBV2 with TRBJ2-7; the D is unclear. The CDR3 extends over 11 amino acids. In germline, CDR1 is SNHLY, CDR2 FYNNEI. V lost 5 bases, J lost 3 bases, and 5 bases lay in between. CDR3 nucleotide sequence: TGTGCCAGCAGTCAGTTCTACGAGCAGTACTTC. Its protein product is CASSQFYEQYF.

The genes are TRBV30 and TRBJ1-6; D is possibly TRBD1 (6 bases). V shed 7 bases and J shed 6 bases, with 16 bases lying between them. The CDR3 has 14 amino acids. Per the germline V gene, CDR1 is GTSNPN and CDR2 is SVGIG (reference sequence). The DNA for the CDR3 is TGTGCCTCCTTCACCGGGACACCTAATTCACCCCTCCACTTT. This encodes CASFTGTPNSPLHF.

This rearrangement joins TRBV16 to TRBJ1-5; TRBD1 is a possible D gene (5 bases). CDR1 KGHSY and CDR2 FQNENV come from the germline V gene. Deletions cut 4 bases from V and 0 bases from J, with 10 bases between. The CDR3 covers 15 residues. The CDR3 region is CASSRQGLSNQPQHF. The CDR3 bases are TGTGCCAGCAGCCGGCAGGGTCTTAGCAATCAGCCCCAGCATTTT.

The V call is TRBV4-3, the J call TRBJ2-3, with D maybe TRBD2 (6 bases). CDR3 length equals 14 residues. Between the trimmed V and J ends, which lost 0 bases and 6 bases, there was a span of 10 bases. Germline-derived CDR1 and CDR2 are LGHNA and YSLEER. In nucleotides, the CDR3 is TGCGCCAGCAGCCAAGACCTAGCGAGGGATACGCAGTATTTT. Its translation: CASSQDLARDTQYF.

The CDR3 reads CASSSPGGTEAFF. CDR3 nucleotide sequence: TGTGCCAGCAGTTCCCCTGGGGGGACTGAAGCTTTCTTT. The rearrangement uses TRBV6-5 and TRBJ1-1, with a weak D call TRBD1 (5 bases). Trimming took off 4 bases at V and 5 bases at J, with 11 bases between the two ends. Germline-derived CDR1 and CDR2 are MNHEY and SVGAGI. CDR3 size: 13 residues.

The chain has TRBV5-1 and TRBJ1-3; 8 nucleotides match TRBD1. CDR3 size: 15 residues. Germline V gene lookup returns CDR1 SGHRS and CDR2 YFSETQ. The V gene end was trimmed by 5 bases and the J gene end by 4 bases; junction bases not matched to a gene: 8. CDR3 sequence: CASSTGTGGGNTIYF. CDR3 coding DNA: TGCGCCAGCAGTACCGGGACAGGAGGGGGAAACACCATATATTTT.

This chain joins TRBV9 and TRBJ2-4; a weak D match, TRBD2 (5 bases). CDR1 SGDLS and CDR2 YYNGEE come from the germline V gene. The CDR3 is made up of 13 amino acids. Between the trimmed V and J ends, which lost 4 bases and 3 bases, there was a span of 8 bases. The CDR3 protein is CASSSRDKNIQYF. The CDR3 nucleotides are TGTGCCAGCAGCTCCCGGGACAAAAACATTCAGTACTTC.

The chain has TRBV5-1 and TRBJ2-5; tentatively, D is TRBD2 (6 bases). The length of the CDR3 is 14 residues. Germline assignment: CDR1 SGHRS and CDR2 YFSETQ. V lost 5 bases, J lost 2 bases, and 13 bases lay in between. The CDR3 bases are TGCGCCAGCAGAGGAGGGGATCTGCAAGAGACCCAGTACTTC. Amino acid sequence: CASRGGDLQETQYF.

The V call is TRBV6-5, the J call TRBJ1-6, with 9 bases lining up with TRBD1. Germline V gives CDR1 MNHEY, CDR2 SVGAGI. With 2 bases clipped from V and 7 bases from J, the junction kept 0 bases outside the gene matches. This CDR3 spans 14 amino acids. The CDR3 is CASSYGQGNSPLHF. DNA for the CDR3: TGTGCCAGCAGTTACGGACAGGGGAATTCACCCCTCCACTTT.

In its sample, this clone was seen once. The chain couples TRBV7-9 to TRBJ2-7, with a tentative D call TRBD2 (7 bases). The germline CDR1 and CDR2 sequences are SEHNR and FQNEAQ (reference sequence). V dropped 3 bases and J dropped 7 bases, with 16 bases sitting between them. This CDR3 is built from 14 residues. The CDR3 DNA is TGTGCCAGCAGCTTGCCGGGGGGCTCGTATGAGCAGTACTTC. Its translation is CASSLPGGSYEQYF.

The chain couples TRBV28 to TRBJ1-1; 8 bases fit TRBD1. This CDR3 region has 14 residues. Trimming cost V 8 bases and J 4 bases; bases outside gene matches: 9. Germline V gene lookup returns CDR1 MDHEN and CDR2 SYDVKM. The CDR3: CASVTGGAGTEAFF. DNA of the CDR3: TGTGCCAGCGTCACAGGGGGGGCGGGCACTGAAGCTTTCTTT.

The chain links TRBV19 to TRBJ2-3; D is uncertain. Trimming cost V 5 bases and J 4 bases, with 10 bases left between them. Germline values: CDR1 LNHDA, CDR2 SQIVND (reference sequence). CDR3 length: 13 residues. In DNA, the CDR3 is TGTGCCAGTAGTCCCCTCCGGGCAGATACGCAGTATTTT. It specifies CASSPLRADTQYF.